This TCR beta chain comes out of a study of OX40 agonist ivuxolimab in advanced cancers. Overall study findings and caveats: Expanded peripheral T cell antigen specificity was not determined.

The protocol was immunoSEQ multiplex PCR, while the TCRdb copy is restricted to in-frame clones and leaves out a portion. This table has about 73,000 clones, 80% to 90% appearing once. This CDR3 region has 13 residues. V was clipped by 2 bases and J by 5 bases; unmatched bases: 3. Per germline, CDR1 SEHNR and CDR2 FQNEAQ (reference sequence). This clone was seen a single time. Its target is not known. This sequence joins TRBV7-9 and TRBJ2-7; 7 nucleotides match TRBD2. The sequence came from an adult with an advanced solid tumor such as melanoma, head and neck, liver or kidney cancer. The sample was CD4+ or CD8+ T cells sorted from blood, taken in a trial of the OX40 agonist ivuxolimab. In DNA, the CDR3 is TGTGCCAGCAGCTTATCCCGGGAGGACGAGCAGTACTTC. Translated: CASSLSREDEQYF. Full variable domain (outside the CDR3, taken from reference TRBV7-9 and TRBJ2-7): DTGVSQNPRHKITKRGQNVTFRCDPISEHNRLYWYRQTLGQGPEFLTYFQNEAQLEKSRLLSDRFSAERPKGSFSTLEIQRTEQGDSAMYLCASSLSREDEQYFGPGTRLTVT.